The clone carrying this T cell receptor beta chain was observed at least ten times. Antigen: not known. TCRdb passed the 5' RACE reads through MiXCR, listing each CDR3 protein once. This sample has fewer than 550,000 distinct CDR3 sequences, with approximately 5.3% found just once. The sample originates from a study of CD8 T cells in ankylosing spondylitis. Whole-study results and caveats: Within matched ankylosing spondylitis synovial fluid, disease-linked clones were reportedly significantly enriched. One TCR beta motif, made up of roughly eight highly homologous variants, appeared characteristic of ankylosing spondylitis blood.

This CDR3 is built from 13 residues. Germline V gene data show CDR1 as SQVTM and CDR2 as ANQGSEA. Trimming pared 3 bases from V and 0 bases from J, leaving 8 bases between. The sequence derives from a male donor with ankylosing spondylitis. The chain combines TRBV29-1 with TRBJ1-2; D unresolved. Sequencing was done on a sample of blood, either unsorted or a sorted T cell fraction (not recorded which). CDR3 nucleotide sequence: TGCAGCGTTGACCGGCAGACTAACTATGGCTACACCTTC. Translating it yields CSVDRQTNYGYTF.